This record looks at one T cell receptor beta chain sequence and its context. Its matching antigen is unknown. This specimen belongs to a study of identical twins. TCRdb re-called the 5' RACE reads with MiXCR, one entry per CDR3 protein. The sample carries more than 350,000 distinct CDR3 sequences, 7% to 9.5% recorded once. The CDR3 contains 19 residues. Germline V lookup: CDR1 SGHVS, CDR2 FNYEAQ. Trimming at V came to 5 bases and at J to 0 bases, leaving 8 bases not matched to a gene. Findings and limits, study-wide: Recombination models fit unrelated individuals' TCR alpha sharing but underestimated twins'.

This TCR was sampled from a woman aged 45-65 years in good health. The chain is built from TRBV7-6 and TRBJ2-1, with 15 nucleotides matching TRBD2. Sequencing input: naive T cells sorted from blood. The DNA of the CDR3 is TGTGCCAGCAGCCGAGGGACTAGCGGGAGGTCGAGCTCCTACAATGAGCAGTTCTTC. It translates to CASSRGTSGRSSSYNEQFF.